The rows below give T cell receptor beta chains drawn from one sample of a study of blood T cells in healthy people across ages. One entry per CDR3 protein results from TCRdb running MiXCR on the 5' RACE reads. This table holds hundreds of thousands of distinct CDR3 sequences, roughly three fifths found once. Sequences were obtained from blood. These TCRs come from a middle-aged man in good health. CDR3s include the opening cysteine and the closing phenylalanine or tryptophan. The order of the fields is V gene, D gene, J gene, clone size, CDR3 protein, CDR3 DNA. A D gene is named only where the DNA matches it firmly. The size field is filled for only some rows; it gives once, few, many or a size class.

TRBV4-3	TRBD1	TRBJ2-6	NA	CASSQLLTGLAGANVLTF	TGCGCCAGCAGCCAACTCCTGACAGGGCTCGCTGGGGCCAACGTCCTGACTTTC
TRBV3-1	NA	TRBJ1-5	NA	CASSQDRGISNQPQHF	TGTGCCAGCAGCCAAGATAGGGGTATAAGCAATCAGCCCCAGCATTTT
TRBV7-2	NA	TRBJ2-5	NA	CASSLVGQRETQYF	TGTGCCAGCAGCTTAGTTGGCCAAAGGGAGACCCAGTACTTC
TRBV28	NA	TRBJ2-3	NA	CASSRPPSSQGYTDTQYF	TGTGCCAGCAGCAGACCTCCCTCGTCACAGGGATATACAGATACGCAGTATTTT
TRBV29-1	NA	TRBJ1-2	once	CSVEGEHYGYTF	TGCAGCGTTGAGGGCGAACACTATGGCTACACCTTC
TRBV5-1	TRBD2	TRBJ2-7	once	CASSPWTSGVSYEQYF	TGCGCCAGCAGCCCCTGGACTAGCGGGGTCTCCTACGAGCAGTACTTC
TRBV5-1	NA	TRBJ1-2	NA	CASIDENYGYTF	TGCGCCAGCATTGACGAGAACTATGGCTACACCTTC
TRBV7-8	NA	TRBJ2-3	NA	CASSLSLTPDTQYF	TGTGCCAGCAGCTTGAGCTTAACCCCGGATACGCAGTATTTT
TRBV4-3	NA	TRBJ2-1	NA	CASSQERRIGTGGYNEQFF	TGCGCCAGCAGCCAAGAGAGAAGGATTGGGACTGGGGGATACAATGAGCAGTTCTTC
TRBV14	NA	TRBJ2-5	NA	CASSHQTTQYF	TGTGCCAGCAGCCATCAAACGACCCAGTACTTC
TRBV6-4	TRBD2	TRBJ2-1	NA	CASSNIGGANEQFF	TGTGCCAGCAGCAATATCGGGGGGGCTAATGAGCAGTTCTTC
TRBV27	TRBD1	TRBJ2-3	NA	CASSLFDRGTDTQYF	TGTGCCAGCAGTTTATTCGACAGGGGGACAGATACGCAGTATTTT
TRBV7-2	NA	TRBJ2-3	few	CASSSRLTGRTDTQYF	TGTGCCAGCAGCTCCCGTTTAACGGGTCGCACAGATACGCAGTATTTT
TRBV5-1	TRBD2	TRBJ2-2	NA	CAGSLTSGSTGELFF	TGCGCCGGCAGCTTGACTAGCGGGTCCACCGGGGAGCTGTTTTTT
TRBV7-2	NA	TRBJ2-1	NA	CASSTTGGPYEQFF	TGTGCCAGCAGCACTACAGGAGGGCCCTATGAGCAGTTCTTC
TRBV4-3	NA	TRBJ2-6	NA	CASSRHRDTFSGANVLTF	TGCGCCAGCAGCCGACACCGGGACACATTCTCTGGGGCCAACGTCCTGACTTTC
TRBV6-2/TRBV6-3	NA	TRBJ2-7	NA	CASTLTGPAYEQYF	TGTGCCAGCACCTTGACAGGACCCGCCTACGAGCAGTACTTC
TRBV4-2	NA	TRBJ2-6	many	CASSQGETASGANVLTF	TGTGCCAGCAGCCAAGGAGAGACAGCTTCTGGGGCCAACGTCCTGACTTTC
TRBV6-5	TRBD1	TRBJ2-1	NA	CASRPLGQGIGEQFF	TGTGCCAGCAGACCCTTGGGACAGGGAATTGGTGAGCAGTTCTTC
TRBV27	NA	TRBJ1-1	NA	CASSLTGHTEAFF	TGTGCCAGCAGTTTAACAGGTCACACTGAAGCTTTCTTT
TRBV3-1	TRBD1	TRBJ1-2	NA	CASSQEGTAAGYTF	TGTGCCAGCAGCCAAGAAGGGACAGCAGCTGGCTACACCTTC
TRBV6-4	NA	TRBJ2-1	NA	CASSDSTDHSYNEQFF	TGTGCCAGCAGTGACTCGACAGACCACTCCTACAATGAGCAGTTCTTC
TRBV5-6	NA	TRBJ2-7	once	CASTRRLGSYEQYF	TGTGCCAGCACCCGCAGGTTAGGGTCCTACGAGCAGTACTTC
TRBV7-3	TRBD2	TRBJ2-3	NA	CASSPDRTSGRYADTQYF	TGTGCCAGCAGCCCTGACCGGACTAGCGGGAGGTACGCAGATACGCAGTATTTT
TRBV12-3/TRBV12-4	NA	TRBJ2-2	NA	CASSHTRGRNTRELFF	TGTGCCAGCAGTCATACTCGAGGGCGGAACACCCGGGAGCTGTTTTTT
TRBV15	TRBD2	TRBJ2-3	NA	CATSTDRAGGTSNTQYF	TGTGCCACCAGCACCGATCGGGCGGGGGGAACCTCTAATACGCAGTATTTT
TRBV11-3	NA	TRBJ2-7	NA	CASSLPVPNEQYF	TGTGCCAGCAGCTTACCGGTCCCGAACGAGCAGTACTTC
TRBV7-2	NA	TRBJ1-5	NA	CASSLAFGGVPQHF	TGTGCCAGCAGCTTAGCGTTTGGTGGGGTGCCCCAGCATTTT